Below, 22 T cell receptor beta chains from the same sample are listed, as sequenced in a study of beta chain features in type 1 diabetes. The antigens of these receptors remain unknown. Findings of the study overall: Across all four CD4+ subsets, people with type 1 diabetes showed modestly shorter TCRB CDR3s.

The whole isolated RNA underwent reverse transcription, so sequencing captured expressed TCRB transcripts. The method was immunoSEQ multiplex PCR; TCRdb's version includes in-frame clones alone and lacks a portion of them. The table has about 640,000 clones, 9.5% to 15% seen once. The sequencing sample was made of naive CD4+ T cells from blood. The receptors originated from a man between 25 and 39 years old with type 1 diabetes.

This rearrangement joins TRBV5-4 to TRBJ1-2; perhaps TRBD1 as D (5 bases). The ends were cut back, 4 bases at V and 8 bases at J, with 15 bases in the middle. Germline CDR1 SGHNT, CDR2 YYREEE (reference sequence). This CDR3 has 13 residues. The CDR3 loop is CASSTTGTGGYTF. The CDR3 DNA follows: TGTGCCAGCAGCACGACCGGGACGGGAGGCTACACCTTC.

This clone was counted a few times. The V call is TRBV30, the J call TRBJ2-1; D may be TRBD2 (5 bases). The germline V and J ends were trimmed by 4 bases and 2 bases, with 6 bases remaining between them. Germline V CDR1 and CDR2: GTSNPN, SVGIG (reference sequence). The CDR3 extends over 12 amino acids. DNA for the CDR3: TGTGCCTGGACTAGCCCCTACAATGAGCAGTTCTTC. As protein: CAWTSPYNEQFF.

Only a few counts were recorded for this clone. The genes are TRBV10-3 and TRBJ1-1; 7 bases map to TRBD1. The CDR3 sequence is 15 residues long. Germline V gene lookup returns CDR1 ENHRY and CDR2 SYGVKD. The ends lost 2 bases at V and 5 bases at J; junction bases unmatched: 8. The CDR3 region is CAISERDAGGTEAFF. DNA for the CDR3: TGTGCCATCAGTGAGAGGGACGCAGGGGGGACTGAAGCTTTCTTT.

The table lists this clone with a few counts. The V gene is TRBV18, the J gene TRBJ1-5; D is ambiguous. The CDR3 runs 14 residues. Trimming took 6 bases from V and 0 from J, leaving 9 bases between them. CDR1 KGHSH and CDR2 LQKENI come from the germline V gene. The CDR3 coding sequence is TGTGCCAGCTCCGCGCGGAATAGCAATCAGCCCCAGCATTTT. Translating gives CASSARNSNQPQHF.

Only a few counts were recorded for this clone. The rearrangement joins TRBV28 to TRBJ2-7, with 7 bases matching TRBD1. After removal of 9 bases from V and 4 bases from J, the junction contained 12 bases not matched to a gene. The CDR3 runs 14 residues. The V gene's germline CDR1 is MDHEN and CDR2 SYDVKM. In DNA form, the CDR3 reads TGTGCCAGTCTAAAACTGGACAGGCGGTACGAGCAGTACTTC. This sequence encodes CASLKLDRRYEQYF. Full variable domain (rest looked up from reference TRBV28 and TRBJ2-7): DVKVTQSSRYLVKRTGEKVFLECVQDMDHENMFWYRQDPGLGLRLIYFSYDVKMKEKGDIPEGYSVSREKKERFSLILESASTNQTSMYLCASLKLDRRYEQYFGPGTRLTVT.

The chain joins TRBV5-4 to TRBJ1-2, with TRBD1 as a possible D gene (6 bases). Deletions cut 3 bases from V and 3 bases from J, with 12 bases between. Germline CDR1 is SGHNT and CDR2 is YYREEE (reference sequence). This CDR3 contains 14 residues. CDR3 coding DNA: TGTGCCAGCAGCTCGGCCAGGGGCGACTATGGCTACACCTTC. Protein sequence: CASSSARGDYGYTF.

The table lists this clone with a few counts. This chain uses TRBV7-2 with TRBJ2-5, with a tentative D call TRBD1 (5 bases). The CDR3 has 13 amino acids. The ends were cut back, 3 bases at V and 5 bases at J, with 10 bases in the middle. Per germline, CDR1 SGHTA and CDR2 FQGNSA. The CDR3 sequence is CASSFGHRETQYF. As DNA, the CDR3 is TGTGCCAGCAGCTTCGGACATCGGGAGACCCAGTACTTC.

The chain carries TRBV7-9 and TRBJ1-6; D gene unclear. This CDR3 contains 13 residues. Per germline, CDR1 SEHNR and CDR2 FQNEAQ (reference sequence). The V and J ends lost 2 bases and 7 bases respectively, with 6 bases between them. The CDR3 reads CASSLLGNSPLHF. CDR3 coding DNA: TGTGCCAGCAGCTTACTCGGAAATTCACCCCTCCACTTT.

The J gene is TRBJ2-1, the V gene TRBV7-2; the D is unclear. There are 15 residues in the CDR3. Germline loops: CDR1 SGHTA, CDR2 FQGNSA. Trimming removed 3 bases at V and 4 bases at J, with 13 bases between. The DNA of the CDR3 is TGTGCCAGCAGCTTGGGATACGACTTTTACAATGAGCAGTTCTTC. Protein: CASSLGYDFYNEQFF. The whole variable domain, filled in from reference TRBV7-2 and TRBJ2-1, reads GAGVSQSPSNKVTEKGKDVELRCDPISGHTALYWYRQSLGQGLEFLIYFQGNSAPDKSGLPSDRFSAERTGGSVSTLTIQRTQQEDSAVYLCASSLGYDFYNEQFFGPGTRLTVL.

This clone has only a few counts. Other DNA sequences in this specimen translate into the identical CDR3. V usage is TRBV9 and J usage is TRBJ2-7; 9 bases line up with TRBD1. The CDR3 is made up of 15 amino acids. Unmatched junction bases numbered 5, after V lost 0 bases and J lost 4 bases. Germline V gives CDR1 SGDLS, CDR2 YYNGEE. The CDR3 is CASSVDGQGLYEQYF. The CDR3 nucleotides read TGTGCCAGCAGCGTAGATGGACAGGGGTTGTACGAGCAGTACTTC.

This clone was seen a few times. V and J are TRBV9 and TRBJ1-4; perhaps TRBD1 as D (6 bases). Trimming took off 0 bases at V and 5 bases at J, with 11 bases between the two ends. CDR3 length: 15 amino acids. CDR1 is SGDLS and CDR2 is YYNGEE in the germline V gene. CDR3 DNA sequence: TGTGCCAGCAGCGTAGCGGACAGCTTCAATGAAAAACTGTTTTTT. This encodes CASSVADSFNEKLFF.

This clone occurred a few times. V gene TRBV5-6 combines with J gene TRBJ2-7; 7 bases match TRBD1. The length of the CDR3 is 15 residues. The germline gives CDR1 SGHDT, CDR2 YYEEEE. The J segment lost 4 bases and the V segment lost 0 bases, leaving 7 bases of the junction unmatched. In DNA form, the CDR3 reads TGTGCCAGCAGCTTGGAAAAGGGGGCTTCGTACGAGCAGTACTTC. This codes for CASSLEKGASYEQYF.

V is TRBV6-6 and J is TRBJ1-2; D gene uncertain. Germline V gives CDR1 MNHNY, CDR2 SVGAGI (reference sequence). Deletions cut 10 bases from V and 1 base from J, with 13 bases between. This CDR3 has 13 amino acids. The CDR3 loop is CANGGPDNYGYTF. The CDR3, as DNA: TGTGCCAATGGAGGGCCTGATAACTATGGCTACACCTTC.

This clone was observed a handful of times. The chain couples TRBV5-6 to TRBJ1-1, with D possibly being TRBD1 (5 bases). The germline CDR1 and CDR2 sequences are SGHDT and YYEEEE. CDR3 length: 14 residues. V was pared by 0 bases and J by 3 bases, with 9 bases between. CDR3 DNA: TGTGCCAGCAGCTTGGAAAGGGGCTACACTGAAGCTTTCTTT. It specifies CASSLERGYTEAFF.

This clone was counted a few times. The CDR3 nucleotides read TGTGCCAGCAGCTCCAACGGACAGGGAGGCTACACCTTC. It yields the protein CASSSNGQGGYTF. The V gene is TRBV9, the J gene TRBJ1-2, with 8 nucleotides matching TRBD1. Trimming at V came to 4 bases and at J to 8 bases, leaving 7 bases not matched to a gene. Germline-derived CDR1 and CDR2 are SGDLS and YYNGEE. The CDR3 is made up of 13 amino acids. The whole variable domain, filled in from reference TRBV9 and TRBJ1-2, reads DSGVTQTPKHLITATGQRVTLRCSPRSGDLSVYWYQQSLDQGLQFLIQYYNGEERAKGNILERFSAQQFPDLHSELNLSSLELGDSALYFCASSSNGQGGYTFGSGTRLTVV.

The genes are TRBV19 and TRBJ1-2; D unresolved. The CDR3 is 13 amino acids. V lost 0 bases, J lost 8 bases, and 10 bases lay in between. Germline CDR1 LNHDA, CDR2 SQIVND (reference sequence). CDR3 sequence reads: CASSIDREGGYTF. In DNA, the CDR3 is TGTGCCAGTAGTATAGACCGAGAAGGGGGCTACACCTTC.

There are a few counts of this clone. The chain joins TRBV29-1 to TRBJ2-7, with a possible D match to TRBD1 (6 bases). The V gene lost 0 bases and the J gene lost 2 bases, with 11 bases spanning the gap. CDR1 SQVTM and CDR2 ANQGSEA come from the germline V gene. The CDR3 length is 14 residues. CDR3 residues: CSVEDPRTAYEQYF. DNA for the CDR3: TGCAGCGTTGAAGACCCTAGGACAGCCTACGAGCAGTACTTC.

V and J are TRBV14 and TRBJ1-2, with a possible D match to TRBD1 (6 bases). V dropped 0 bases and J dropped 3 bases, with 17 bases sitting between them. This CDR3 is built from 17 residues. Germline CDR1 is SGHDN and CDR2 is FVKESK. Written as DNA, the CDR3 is TGTGCCAGCAGCCAAGAGGGCGTGCAGGGGTTTGACTATGGCTACACCTTC. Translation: CASSQEGVQGFDYGYTF.

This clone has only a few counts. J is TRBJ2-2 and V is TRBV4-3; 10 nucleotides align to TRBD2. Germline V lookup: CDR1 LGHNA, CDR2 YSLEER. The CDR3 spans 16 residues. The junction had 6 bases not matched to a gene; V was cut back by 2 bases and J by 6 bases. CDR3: CASSQRGGTSAGELFF. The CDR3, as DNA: TGCGCCAGCAGCCAAAGGGGAGGGACTAGCGCCGGGGAGCTGTTTTTT.

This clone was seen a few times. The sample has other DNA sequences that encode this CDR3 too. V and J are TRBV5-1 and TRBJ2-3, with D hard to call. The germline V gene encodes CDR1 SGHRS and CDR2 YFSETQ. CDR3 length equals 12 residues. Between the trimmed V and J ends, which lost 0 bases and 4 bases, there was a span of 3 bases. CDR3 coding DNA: TGCGCCAGCAGCTTGGCCGCAGATACGCAGTATTTT. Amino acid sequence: CASSLAADTQYF.

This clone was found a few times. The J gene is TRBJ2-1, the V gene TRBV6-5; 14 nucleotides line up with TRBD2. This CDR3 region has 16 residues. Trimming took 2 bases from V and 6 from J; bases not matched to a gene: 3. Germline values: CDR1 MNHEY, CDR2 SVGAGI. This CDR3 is CASSYATSGGANEQFF. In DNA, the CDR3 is TGTGCCAGCAGTTACGCGACTAGCGGGGGGGCCAATGAGCAGTTCTTC.

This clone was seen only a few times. The DNA of the CDR3 is TGTGCCAGCAGTGCCGAGGGACCGCCTGGAAACACCATATATTTT. Translated, it gives CASSAEGPPGNTIYF. V usage is TRBV2 and J usage is TRBJ1-3; tentative D call: TRBD1 (5 bases). This CDR3 has 15 amino acids. V lost 4 bases and J lost 2, with 12 bases in between. Germline V gives CDR1 SNHLY, CDR2 FYNNEI.